This T cell receptor beta chain was recovered during a study of prognosis after radiotherapy for stage I lung cancer. The wider study: Concurrently with stereotactic body radiotherapy, no other therapy was received by any patient.

Two-round multiplex PCR, the amplification method, yielded TCR beta CDR3 from genomic DNA. During first-round PCR, primers specific to each TRBV and TRBJ gene were used. TCRdb re-analysed the multiplex PCR reads in MiXCR, keeping a single row per CDR3 protein. The sample records about 22,000 distinct CDR3 sequences, approximately 40% being singletons. This clonotype has ten or more counts. Germline-derived CDR1 and CDR2 are SGHAT and FQNNGV. V was shortened by 5 bases and J by 6 bases, with 11 bases between the two germline ends. This CDR3 region has 13 residues. The sequencing here drew on PBMCs, taken before or after stereotactic body radiation therapy (not recorded which). The gene calls are TRBV11-2 and TRBJ1-5; D unresolved. This receptor was obtained from a donor aged 50 or older with non-small cell lung cancer. The CDR3 sequence: CASSPGPIQPQHF. For the CDR3, the DNA is TGTGCCAGCAGCCCGGGCCCCATTCAGCCCCAGCATTTT.